The clone carrying this TCR beta chain was counted once. Its antigen is as yet unknown. This entry is derived from a study of cytomegalovirus exposure and HLA in healthy donors. Study results and caveats: Associated with cytomegalovirus, according to the listing, were about 160 TCR beta chains. Using a false discovery rate of 0.05, a later analysis showed that 15,000 to 20,000 TCR beta sequences were associated with HLA alleles.

PCR employed 60 Vbeta and 13 Jbeta primers. Produced via immunoSEQ multiplex PCR; TCRdb's table is partial and in-frame only. The table has some 180,000 clones, around 80% seen once. The CDR3 length is 15 residues. Germline V lookup: CDR1 SEHNR, CDR2 FQNEAQ (reference sequence). Deletions cut 3 bases from V and 5 bases from J, with 14 bases between. The sequenced sample was PBMCs. The receptor was derived from a woman in her twenties or thirties in good health and CMV-seronegative. V and J are TRBV7-9 and TRBJ2-1; possible D gene TRBD2, 6 bases. DNA for the CDR3: TGTGCCAGCAGCTTTGGGCTAGCGACCAACAATGAGCAGTTCTTC. Residues: CASSFGLATNNEQFF. The complete variable domain, with remaining parts taken from reference TRBV7-9 and TRBJ2-1, reads DTGVSQNPRHKITKRGQNVTFRCDPISEHNRLYWYRQTLGQGPEFLTYFQNEAQLEKSRLLSDRFSAERPKGSFSTLEIQRTEQGDSAMYLCASSFGLATNNEQFFGPGTRLTVL.